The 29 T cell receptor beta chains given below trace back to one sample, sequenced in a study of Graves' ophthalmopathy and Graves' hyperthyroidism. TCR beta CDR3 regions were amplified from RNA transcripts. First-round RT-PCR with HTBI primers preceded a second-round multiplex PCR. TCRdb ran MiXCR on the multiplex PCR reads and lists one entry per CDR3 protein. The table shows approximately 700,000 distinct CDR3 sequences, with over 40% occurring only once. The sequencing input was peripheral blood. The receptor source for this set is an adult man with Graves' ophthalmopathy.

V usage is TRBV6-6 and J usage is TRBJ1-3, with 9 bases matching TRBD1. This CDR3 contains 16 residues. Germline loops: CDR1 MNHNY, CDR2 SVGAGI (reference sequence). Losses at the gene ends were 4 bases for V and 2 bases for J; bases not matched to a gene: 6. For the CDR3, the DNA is TGTGCCAGCAGTTGGACGTGGACAGGGGCTGGAAACACCATATATTTT. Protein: CASSWTWTGAGNTIYF.

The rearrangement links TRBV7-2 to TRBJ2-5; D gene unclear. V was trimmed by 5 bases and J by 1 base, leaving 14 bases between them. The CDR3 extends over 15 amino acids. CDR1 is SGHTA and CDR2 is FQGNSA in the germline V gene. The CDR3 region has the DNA TGTGCCAGCAGCGGGCGGAACCGGGTCCAAGAGACCCAGTACTTC. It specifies CASSGRNRVQETQYF.

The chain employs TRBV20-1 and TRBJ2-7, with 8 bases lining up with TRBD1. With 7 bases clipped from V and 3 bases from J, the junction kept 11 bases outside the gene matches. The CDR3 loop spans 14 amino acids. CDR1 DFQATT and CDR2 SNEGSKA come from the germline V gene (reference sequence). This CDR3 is CSVPGQEKSYEQYF. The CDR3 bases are TGCAGTGTCCCGGGACAGGAGAAAAGCTACGAGCAGTACTTC.

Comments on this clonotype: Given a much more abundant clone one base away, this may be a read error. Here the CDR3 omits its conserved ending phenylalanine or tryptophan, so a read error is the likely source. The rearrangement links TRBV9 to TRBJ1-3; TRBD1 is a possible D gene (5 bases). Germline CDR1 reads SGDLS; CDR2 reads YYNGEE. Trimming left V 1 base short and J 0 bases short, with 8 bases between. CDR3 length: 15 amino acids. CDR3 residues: CASSVLGDSGNTIYL. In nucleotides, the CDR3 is TGTGCCAGCAGCGTACTGGGGGACTCTGGAAACACCATATATCTT.

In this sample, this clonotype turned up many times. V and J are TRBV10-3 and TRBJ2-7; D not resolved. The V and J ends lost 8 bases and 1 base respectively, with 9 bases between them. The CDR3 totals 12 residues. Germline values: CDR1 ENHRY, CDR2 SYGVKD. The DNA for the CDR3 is TGTGCCATCGCGGCACAGTCCTACGAGCAGTACTTC. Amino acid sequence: CAIAAQSYEQYF.

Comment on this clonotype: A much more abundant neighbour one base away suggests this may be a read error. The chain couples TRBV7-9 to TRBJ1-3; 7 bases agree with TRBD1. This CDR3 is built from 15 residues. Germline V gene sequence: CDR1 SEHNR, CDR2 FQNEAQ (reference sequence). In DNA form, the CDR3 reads TGTGCCAGCATCGATGAACCGGGACAGAAAAACCCCATATATTTT. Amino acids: CASIDEPGQKNPIYF. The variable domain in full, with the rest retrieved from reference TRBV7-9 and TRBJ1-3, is DTGVSQNPRHKITKRGQNVTFRCDPISEHNRLYWYRQTLGQGPEFLTYFQNEAQLEKSRLLSDRFSAERPKGSFSTLEIQRTEQGDSAMYLCASIDEPGQKNPIYFGEGSWLTVV.

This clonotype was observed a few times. The CDR3 protein is CASSEGVTEADTQYF. The CDR3 nucleotides are TGTGCCAGCAGTGAAGGGGTGACAGAAGCAGATACGCAGTATTTT. This chain links TRBV6-1 with TRBJ2-3, with D perhaps matching TRBD1 (5 bases). V lost 1 base to trimming and J lost 4 bases, with 12 bases between them. This CDR3 region has 15 residues. Germline assignment: CDR1 MNHNS and CDR2 SASEGT.

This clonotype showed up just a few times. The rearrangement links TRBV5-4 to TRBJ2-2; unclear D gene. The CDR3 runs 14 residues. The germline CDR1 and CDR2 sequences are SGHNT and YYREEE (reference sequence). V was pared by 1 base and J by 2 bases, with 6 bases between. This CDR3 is CASSLRQNTGELFF. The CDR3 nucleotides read TGTGCCAGCAGCTTGCGACAAAACACCGGGGAGCTGTTTTTT.

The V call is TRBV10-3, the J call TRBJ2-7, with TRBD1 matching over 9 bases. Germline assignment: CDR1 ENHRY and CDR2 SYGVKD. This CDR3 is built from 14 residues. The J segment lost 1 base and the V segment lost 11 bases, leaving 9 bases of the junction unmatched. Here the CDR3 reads CAGKRGQGSYEQYF. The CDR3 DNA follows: TGTGCCGGTAAGAGGGGACAGGGATCCTACGAGCAGTACTTC.

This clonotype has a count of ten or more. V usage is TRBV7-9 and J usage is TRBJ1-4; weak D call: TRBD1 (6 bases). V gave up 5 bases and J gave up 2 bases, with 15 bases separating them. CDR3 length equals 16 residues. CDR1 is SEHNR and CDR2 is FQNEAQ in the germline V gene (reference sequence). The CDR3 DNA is TGTGCCAGCAGCCATCTGGCCGGGGGCACTAATGAAAAACTGTTTTTT. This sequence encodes CASSHLAGGTNEKLFF.

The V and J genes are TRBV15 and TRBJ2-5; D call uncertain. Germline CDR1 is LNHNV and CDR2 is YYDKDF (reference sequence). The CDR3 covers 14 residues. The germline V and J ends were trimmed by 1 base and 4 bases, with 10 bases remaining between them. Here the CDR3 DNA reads TGTGCCACCAGCAGAGTAGGCGAGCTAGAGACCCAGTACTTC. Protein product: CATSRVGELETQYF.

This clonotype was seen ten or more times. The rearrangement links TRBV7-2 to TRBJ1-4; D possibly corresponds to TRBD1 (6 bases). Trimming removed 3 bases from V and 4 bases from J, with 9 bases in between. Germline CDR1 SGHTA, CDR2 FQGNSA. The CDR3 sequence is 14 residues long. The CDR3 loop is CASSLDSHNEKLFF. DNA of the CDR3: TGTGCCAGCAGCTTGGACAGTCATAATGAAAAACTGTTTTTT.

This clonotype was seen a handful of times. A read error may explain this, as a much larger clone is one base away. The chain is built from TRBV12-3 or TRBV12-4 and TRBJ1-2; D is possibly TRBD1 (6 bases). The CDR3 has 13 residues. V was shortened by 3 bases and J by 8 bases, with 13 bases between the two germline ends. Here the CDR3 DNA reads TGTGCCAGCAGTTTTAGGGGACAAACGGGCTACACCTTC. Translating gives CASSFRGQTGYTF.

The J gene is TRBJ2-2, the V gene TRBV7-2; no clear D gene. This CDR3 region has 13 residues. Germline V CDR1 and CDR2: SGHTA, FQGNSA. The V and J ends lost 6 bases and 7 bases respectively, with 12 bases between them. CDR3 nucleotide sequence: TGTGCCAGCAGTTTATCGAGAAGCGGGGAGCTGTTTTTT. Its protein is CASSLSRSGELFF.

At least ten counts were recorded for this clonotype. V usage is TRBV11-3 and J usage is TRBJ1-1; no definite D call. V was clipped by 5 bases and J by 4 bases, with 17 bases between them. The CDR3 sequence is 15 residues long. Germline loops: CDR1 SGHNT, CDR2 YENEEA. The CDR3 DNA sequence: TGTGCCAGCAGCCCTACTAACTTGGACGTCACTGAAGCTTTCTTT. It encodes CASSPTNLDVTEAFF.

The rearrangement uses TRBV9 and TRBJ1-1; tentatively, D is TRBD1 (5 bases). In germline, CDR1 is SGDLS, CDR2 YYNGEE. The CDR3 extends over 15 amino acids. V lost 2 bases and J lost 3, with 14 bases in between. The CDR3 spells CASSVPSPGDTEAFF. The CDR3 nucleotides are TGTGCCAGCAGCGTTCCCTCCCCGGGGGACACTGAAGCTTTCTTT.

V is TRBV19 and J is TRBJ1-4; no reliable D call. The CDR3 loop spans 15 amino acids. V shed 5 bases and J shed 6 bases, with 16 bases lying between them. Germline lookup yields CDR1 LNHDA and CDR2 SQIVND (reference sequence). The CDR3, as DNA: TGTGCCAGTAGTCTAGCGGGAGCACCCGATGAAAAACTGTTTTTT. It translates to CASSLAGAPDEKLFF.

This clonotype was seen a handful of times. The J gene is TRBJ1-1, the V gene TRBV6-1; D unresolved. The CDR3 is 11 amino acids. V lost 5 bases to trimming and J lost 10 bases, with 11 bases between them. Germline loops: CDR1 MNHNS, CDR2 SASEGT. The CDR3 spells CASSYTSGAFF. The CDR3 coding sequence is TGTGCCAGCAGTTACACCAGTGGAGCTTTCTTT.

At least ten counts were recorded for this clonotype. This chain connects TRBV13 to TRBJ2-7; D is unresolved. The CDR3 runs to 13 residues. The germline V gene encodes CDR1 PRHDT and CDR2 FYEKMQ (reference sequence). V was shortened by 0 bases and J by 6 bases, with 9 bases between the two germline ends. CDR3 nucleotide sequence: TGTGCCAGCAGCTTAGGTGAAGGGCGCGAGCAGTACTTC. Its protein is CASSLGEGREQYF.

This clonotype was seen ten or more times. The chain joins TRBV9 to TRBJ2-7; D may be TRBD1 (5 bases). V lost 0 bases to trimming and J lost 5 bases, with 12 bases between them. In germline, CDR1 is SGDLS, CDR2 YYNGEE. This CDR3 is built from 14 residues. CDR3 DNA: TGTGCCAGCAGCGTAGAAGGGGCTGTTGACGAGCAGTACTTC. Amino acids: CASSVEGAVDEQYF.

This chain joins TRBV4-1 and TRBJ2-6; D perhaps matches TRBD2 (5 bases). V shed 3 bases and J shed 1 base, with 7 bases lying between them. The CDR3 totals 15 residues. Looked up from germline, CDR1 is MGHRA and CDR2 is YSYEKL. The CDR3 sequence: CASSQEESGANVLTF. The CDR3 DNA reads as TGCGCCAGCAGCCAGGAGGAATCTGGGGCCAACGTCCTGACTTTC.

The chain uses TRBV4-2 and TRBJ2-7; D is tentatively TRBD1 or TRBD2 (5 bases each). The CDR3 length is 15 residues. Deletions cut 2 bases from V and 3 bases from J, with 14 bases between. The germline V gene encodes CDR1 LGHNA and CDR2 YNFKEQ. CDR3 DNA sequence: TGTGCCAGCAGCCAAAAGGGGCAACGGGACTACGAGCAGTACTTC. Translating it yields CASSQKGQRDYEQYF.

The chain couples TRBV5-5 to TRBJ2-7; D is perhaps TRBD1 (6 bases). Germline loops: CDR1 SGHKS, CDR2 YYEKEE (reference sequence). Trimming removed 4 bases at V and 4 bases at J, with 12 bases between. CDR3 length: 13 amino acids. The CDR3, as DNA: TGTGCCAGCAGCCCACGCAGGGGATACGAGCAGTACTTC. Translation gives CASSPRRGYEQYF.

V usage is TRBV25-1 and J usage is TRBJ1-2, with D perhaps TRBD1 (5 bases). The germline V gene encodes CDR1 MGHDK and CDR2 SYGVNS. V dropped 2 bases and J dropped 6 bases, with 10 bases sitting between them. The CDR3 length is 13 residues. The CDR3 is CASSENGGDGYTF. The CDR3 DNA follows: TGTGCCAGCAGTGAAAACGGGGGTGATGGCTACACCTTC.

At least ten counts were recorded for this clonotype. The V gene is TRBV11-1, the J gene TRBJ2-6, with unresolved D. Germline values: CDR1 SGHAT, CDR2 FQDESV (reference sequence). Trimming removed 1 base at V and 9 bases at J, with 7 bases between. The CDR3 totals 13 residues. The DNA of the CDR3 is TGTGCCAGCAGCTTAGACCCAGACAACGTCCTGACTTTC. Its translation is CASSLDPDNVLTF.

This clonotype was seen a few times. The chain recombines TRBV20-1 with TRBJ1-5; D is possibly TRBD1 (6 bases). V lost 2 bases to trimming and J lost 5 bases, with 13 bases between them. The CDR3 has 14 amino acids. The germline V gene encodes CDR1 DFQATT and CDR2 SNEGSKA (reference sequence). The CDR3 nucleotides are TGCAGTGCTAGATGGGGGGACACCGATCAGCCCCAGCATTTT. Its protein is CSARWGDTDQPQHF.

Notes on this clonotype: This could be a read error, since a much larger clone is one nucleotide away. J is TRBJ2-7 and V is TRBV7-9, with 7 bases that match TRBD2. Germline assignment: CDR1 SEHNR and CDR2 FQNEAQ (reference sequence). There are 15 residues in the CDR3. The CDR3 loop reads CAGSYRPGTNYEQYF. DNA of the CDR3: TGTGCCGGCAGCTACCGGCCGGGGACTAACTACGAGCAGTACTTC.

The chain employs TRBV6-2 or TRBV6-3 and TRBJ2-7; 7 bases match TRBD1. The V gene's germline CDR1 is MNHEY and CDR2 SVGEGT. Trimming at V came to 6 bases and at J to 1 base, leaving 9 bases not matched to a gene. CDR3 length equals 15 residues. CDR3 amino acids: CASSYRGYGSYEQYF. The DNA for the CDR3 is TGTGCCAGCAGCTACAGGGGTTATGGGTCCTACGAGCAGTACTTC.

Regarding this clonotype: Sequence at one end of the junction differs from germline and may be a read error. The CDR3 protein is CASSGSGTTGNTIYF. The CDR3 nucleotides are TGTGCCAGCAGTGGGTCCGGGACGACTGGAAACACCATATATTTT. The chain employs TRBV10-3 and TRBJ1-3; tentative D call: TRBD1 (5 bases). This CDR3 comprises 15 residues. The germline V gene has CDR1 ENHRY and CDR2 SYGVKD.